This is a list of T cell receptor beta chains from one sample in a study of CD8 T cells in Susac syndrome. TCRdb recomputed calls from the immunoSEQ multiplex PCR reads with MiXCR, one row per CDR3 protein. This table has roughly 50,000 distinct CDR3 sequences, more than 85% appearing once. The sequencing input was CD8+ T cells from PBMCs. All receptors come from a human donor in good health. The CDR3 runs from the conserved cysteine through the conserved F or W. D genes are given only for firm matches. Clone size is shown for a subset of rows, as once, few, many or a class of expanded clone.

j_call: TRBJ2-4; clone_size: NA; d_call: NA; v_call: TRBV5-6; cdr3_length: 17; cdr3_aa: CASSLDRVRGTKNIQYF; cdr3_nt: TGTGCCAGCAGCTTGGACAGGGTGCGGGGGACCAAAAACATTCAGTACTTC
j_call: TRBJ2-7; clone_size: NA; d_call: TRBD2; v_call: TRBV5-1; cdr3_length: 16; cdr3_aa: CASSPPSGRSSYEQYF; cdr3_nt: TGCGCCAGCAGCCCCCCTAGCGGAAGAAGCTCCTACGAGCAGTACTTC
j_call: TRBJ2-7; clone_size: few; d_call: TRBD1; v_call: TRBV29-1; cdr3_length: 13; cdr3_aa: CSVEAGQEYEQYF; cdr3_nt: TGCAGCGTTGAGGCGGGACAGGAATACGAGCAGTACTTC
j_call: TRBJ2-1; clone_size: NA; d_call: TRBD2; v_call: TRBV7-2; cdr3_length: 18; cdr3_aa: CASSLRSIAGGLYNEQFF; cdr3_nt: TGTGCCAGCAGCTTAAGATCGATAGCGGGAGGCCTCTACAATGAGCAGTTCTTC
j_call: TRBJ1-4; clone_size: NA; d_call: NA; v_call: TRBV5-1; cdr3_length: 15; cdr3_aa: CASSGKSGSNEKLFF; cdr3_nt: TGCGCCAGCAGCGGCAAATCAGGGAGTAATGAAAAACTGTTTTTT
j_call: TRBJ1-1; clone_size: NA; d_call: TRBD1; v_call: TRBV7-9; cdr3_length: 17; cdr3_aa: CASSSIPGQGAEAEAFF; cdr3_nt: TGTGCCAGCAGTTCTATTCCGGGACAGGGGGCTGAGGCTGAAGCTTTCTTT
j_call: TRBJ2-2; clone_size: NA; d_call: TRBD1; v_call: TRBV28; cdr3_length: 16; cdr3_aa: CASCSVRTGYAGELFF; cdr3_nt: TGTGCCAGCTGCTCCGTTAGGACAGGGTACGCCGGGGAGCTGTTTTTT
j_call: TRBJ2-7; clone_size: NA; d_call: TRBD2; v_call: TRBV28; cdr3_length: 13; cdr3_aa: CASTHGGWDEQYF; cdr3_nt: TGTGCCAGCACGCACGGGGGGTGGGACGAGCAGTACTTC
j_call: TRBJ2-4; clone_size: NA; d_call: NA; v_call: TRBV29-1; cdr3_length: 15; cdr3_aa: CSVEGGHMAKNIQYF; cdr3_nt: TGCAGCGTTGAAGGGGGGCACATGGCCAAAAACATTCAGTACTTC
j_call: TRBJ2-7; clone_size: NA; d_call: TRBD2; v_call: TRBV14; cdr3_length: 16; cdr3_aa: CASSQQPGTRHYEQYF; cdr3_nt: TGTGCCAGCAGCCAGCAGCCCGGGACTAGACACTACGAGCAGTACTTC
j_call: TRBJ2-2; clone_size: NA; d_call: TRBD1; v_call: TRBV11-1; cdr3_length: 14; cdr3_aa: CAVQGETNTGELFF; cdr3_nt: TGTGCCGTTCAGGGGGAGACGAACACCGGGGAGCTGTTTTTT
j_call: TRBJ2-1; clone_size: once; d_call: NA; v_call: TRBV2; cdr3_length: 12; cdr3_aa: CASSRSNNEQFF; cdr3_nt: TGTGCCAGCAGTAGATCAAACAATGAGCAGTTCTTC
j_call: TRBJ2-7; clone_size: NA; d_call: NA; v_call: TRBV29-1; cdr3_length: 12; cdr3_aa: CSVEVGSHEQYF; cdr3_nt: TGCAGCGTTGAAGTGGGGAGTCACGAGCAGTACTTC
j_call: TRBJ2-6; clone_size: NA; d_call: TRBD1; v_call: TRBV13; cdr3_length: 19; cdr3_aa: CASSLLGQGRTAGANVLTF; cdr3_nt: TGTGCCAGCAGCCTCCTCGGACAGGGGAGAACTGCTGGGGCCAACGTCCTGACTTTC
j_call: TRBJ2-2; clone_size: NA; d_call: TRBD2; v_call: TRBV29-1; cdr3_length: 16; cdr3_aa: CSARGSGRGSTGELFF; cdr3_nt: TGCAGCGCCAGGGGTAGCGGGAGAGGAAGCACCGGGGAGCTGTTTTTT
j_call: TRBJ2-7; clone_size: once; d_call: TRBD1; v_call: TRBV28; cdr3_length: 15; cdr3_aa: CASSLRGTGEYEQYF; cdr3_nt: TGTGCCAGCAGTTTGCGAGGGACAGGGGAGTACGAGCAGTACTTC
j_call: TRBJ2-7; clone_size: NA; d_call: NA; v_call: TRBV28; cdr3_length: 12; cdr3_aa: CASSLDLYEQYF; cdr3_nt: TGTGCCAGCAGTTTGGACTTATACGAGCAGTACTTC
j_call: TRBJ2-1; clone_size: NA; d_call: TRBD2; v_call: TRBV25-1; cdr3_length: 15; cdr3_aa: CASSEAAGAYNEQFF; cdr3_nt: TGTGCCAGCAGTGAAGCGGCGGGAGCTTACAATGAGCAGTTCTTC
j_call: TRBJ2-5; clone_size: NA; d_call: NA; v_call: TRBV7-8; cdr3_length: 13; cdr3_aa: CASFKDSEETQYF; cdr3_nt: TGTGCCAGCTTTAAGGACAGTGAAGAGACCCAGTACTTC
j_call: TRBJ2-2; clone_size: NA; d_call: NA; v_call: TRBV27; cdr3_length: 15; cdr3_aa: CASSWLLGGPGELFF; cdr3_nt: TGTGCCAGCAGTTGGCTTCTAGGGGGGCCCGGGGAGCTGTTTTTT
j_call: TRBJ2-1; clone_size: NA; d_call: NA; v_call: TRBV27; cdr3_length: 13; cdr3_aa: CASSILGNNEQFF; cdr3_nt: NA
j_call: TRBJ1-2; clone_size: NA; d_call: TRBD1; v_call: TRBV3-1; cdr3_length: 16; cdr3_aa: CASSQPGQGYHYGYTF; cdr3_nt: TGTGCCAGCAGCCAACCGGGACAGGGGTATCACTATGGCTACACCTTC
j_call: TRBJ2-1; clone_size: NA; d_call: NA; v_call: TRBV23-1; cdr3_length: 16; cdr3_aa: CASSQPSRETGNEQFF; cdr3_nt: TGCGCCAGCAGTCAACCCAGCCGGGAAACAGGGAATGAGCAGTTCTTC
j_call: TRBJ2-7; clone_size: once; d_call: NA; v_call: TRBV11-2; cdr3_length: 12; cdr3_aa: CASSLGMDEQYF; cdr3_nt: TGTGCCAGCAGCTTAGGGATGGACGAGCAGTACTTC
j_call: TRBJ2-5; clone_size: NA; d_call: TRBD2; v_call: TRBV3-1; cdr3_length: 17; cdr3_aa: CASSPRLAGASEETQYF; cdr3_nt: TGTGCCAGCAGCCCCCGACTAGCGGGAGCCTCAGAGGAGACCCAGTACTTC
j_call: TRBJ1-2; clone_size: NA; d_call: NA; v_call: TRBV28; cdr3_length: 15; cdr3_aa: CASSLWGRARNGYTF; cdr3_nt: TGTGCCAGCAGTTTATGGGGACGGGCTCGGAATGGCTACACCTTC
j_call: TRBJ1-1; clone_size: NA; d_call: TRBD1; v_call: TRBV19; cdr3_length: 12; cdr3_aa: CASHDRGTEAFF; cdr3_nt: TGTGCCAGCCACGACAGGGGGACTGAAGCTTTCTTT
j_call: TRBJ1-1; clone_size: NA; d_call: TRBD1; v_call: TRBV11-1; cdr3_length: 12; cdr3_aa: CASTAGGTEAFF; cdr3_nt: TGTGCCAGCACGGCAGGGGGTACTGAAGCTTTCTTT
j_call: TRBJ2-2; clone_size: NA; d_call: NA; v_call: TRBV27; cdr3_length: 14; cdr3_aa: CASSFTVNTGELFF; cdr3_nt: TGTGCCAGCAGTTTTACGGTGAACACCGGGGAGCTGTTTTTT
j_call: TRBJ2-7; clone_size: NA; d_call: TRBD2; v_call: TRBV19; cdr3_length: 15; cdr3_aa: CASSMLSSGTYEQYF; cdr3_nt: TGTGCCAGTAGTATGCTGTCTAGCGGGACGTACGAGCAGTACTTC
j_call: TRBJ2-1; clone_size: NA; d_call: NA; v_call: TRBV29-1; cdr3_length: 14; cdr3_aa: CSVDLAPSYNEQFF; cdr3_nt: TGCAGCGTCGACCTAGCCCCCTCCTACAATGAGCAGTTCTTC
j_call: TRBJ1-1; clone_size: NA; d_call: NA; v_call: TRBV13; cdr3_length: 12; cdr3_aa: CASSLIYTEAFF; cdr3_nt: TGTGCCAGCAGCTTAATCTATACTGAAGCTTTCTTT
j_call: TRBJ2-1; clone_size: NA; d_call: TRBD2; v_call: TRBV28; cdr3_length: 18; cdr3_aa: CASSFPPTGTSGRKEQFF; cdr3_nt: TGTGCCAGCAGTTTCCCACCTACCGGGACTAGCGGGAGGAAGGAGCAGTTCTTC
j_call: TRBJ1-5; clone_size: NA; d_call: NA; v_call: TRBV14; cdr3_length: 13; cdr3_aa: CASSHFREGPQHF; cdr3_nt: TGTGCCAGCAGCCACTTCAGGGAGGGGCCCCAGCATTTT
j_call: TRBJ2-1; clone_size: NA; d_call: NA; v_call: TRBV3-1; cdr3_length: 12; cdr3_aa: CASSQDLVEQFF; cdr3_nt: TGTGCCAGCAGCCAAGATCTTGTTGAGCAGTTCTTC
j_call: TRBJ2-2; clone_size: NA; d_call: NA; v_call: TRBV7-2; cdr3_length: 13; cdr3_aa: CASSLGGAGELFF; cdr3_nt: TGTGCCAGCAGCCTCGGAGGAGCCGGGGAGCTGTTTTTT
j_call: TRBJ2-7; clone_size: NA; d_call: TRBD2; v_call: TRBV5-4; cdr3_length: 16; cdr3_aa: CASSPWREGGIYEQYF; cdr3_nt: TGTGCCAGCAGCCCCTGGAGGGAGGGTGGGATCTACGAGCAGTACTTC
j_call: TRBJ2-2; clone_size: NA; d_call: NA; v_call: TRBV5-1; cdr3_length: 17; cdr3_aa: CASSSGPRAGATGELFF; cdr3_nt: TGCGCCAGCAGCTCGGGCCCCCGAGCAGGGGCCACCGGGGAGCTGTTTTTT
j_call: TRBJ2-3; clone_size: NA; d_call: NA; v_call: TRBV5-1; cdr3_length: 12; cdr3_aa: CASSLAMGQQYF; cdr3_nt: TGCGCCAGCAGCTTGGCCATGGGACAGCAGTATTTT
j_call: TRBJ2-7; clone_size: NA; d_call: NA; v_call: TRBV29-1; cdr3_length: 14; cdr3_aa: CSVEMGESSYEQYF; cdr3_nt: TGCAGCGTTGAAATGGGGGAATCTAGCTACGAGCAGTACTTC
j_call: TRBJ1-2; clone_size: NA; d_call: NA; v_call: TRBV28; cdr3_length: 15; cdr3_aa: CASSLIQEINYGYTF; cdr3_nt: TGTGCCAGCAGTTTAATACAGGAGATTAACTATGGCTACACCTTC
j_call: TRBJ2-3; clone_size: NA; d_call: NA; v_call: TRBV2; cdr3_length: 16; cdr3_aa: CASSPPRPTSTDTQYF; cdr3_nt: TGTGCCAGCAGCCCCCCCCGACCTACTAGCACAGATACGCAGTATTTT
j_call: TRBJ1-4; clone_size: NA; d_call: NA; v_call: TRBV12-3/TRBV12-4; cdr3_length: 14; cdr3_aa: CASSPGSTREKLFF; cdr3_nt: TGTGCCAGCAGTCCTGGGTCAACGCGGGAAAAACTGTTTTTT
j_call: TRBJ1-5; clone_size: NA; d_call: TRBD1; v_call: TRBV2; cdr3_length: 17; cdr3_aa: CASSDLVGQGDNQPQHF; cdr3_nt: TGTGCCAGCAGTGACCTAGTGGGGCAGGGGGACAATCAGCCCCAGCATTTT
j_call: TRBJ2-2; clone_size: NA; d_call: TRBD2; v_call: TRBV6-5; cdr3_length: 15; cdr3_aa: CASSPGTSGTGELFF; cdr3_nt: TGTGCCAGCAGCCCCGGGACTAGCGGCACCGGGGAGCTGTTTTTT
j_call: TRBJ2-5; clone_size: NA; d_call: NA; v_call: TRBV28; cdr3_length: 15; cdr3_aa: CASSFGGDIQETQYF; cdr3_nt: TGTGCCAGCAGTTTCGGCGGGGACATCCAAGAGACCCAGTACTTC
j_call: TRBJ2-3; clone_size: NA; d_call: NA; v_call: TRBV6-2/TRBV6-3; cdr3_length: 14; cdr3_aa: CASSSTASTDTQYF; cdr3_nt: TGTGCCAGCAGTAGCACAGCTAGCACAGATACGCAGTATTTT
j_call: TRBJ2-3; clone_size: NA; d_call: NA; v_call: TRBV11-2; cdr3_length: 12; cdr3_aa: CASSGSTDTQYF; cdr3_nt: TGTGCCAGCAGCGGGAGCACAGATACGCAGTATTTT
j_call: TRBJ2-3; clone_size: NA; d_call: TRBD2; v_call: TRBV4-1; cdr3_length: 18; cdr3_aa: CASSHPGSGRAQGDTQYF; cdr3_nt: TGCGCCAGCAGCCACCCTGGAAGCGGGAGGGCCCAGGGGGATACGCAGTATTTT
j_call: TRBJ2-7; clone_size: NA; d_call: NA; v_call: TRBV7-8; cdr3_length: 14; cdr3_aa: CASSFPGTTYEQYF; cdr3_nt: TGTGCCAGCAGCTTCCCGGGAACAACCTACGAGCAGTACTTC
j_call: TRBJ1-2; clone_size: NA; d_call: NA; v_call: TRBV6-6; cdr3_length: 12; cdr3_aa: CASISAGAGYTF; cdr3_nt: TGTGCCAGCATCAGCGCAGGGGCTGGCTACACCTTC
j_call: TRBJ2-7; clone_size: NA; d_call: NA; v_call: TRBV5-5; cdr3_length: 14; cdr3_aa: CASSLGAGVYEQYF; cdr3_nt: TGTGCCAGCAGCTTGGGGGCAGGGGTCTACGAGCAGTACTTC
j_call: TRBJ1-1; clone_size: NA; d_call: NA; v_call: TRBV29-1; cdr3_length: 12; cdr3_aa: CSVESGTVAAFF; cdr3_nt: TGCAGCGTTGAATCCGGGACGGTTGCAGCTTTCTTT
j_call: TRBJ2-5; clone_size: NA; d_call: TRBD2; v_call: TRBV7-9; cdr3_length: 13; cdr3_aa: CASSQGLEKTQYF; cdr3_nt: TGTGCCAGCAGCCAGGGACTAGAAAAGACCCAGTACTTC
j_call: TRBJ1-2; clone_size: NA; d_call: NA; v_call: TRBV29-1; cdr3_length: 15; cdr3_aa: CSVSGTLDSLDGYTF; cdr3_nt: TGCAGCGTTTCCGGGACCCTCGACAGTCTCGATGGCTACACCTTC
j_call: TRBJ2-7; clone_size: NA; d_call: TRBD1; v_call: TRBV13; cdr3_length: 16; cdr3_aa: CASSWAGRDRGYEQYF; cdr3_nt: TGTGCCAGCAGCTGGGCCGGCCGGGACAGGGGTTACGAGCAGTACTTC
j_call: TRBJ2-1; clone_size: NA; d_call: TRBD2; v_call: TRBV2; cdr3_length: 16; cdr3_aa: CASSETIAGVTNEQFF; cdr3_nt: TGTGCCAGCAGTGAAACCATAGCGGGAGTAACGAATGAGCAGTTCTTC
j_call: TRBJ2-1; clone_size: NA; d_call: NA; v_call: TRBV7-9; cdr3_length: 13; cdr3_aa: CASSLGQASEQFF; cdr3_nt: TGTGCCAGCAGCTTAGGACAGGCTAGTGAGCAGTTCTTC
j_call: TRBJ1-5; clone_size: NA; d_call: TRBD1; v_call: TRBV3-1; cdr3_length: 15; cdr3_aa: CASSPGQGINQPQHF; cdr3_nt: TGTGCCAGCAGCCCGGGACAGGGGATTAATCAGCCCCAGCATTTT
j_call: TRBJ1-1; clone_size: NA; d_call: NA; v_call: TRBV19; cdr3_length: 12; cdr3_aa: CASSMYRDEAFF; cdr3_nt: TGTGCCAGTAGTATGTACAGGGATGAAGCTTTCTTT